This TCR beta chain emerged from a study of T-cell memory formation after mild COVID-19. cDNA libraries for TCR alpha and TCR beta, carrying sample barcodes and UMIs, came from 5'RACE with constant-segment primers. Each CDR3 protein is one row after TCRdb ran MiXCR on the 5' RACE reads. The repertoire includes over 300,000 distinct CDR3 sequences, approximately 22% of them detected once, and approximately 22% sits in the top ten. This clonotype was detected a few times. The antigen is undetermined. Study-level points and caveats: Clones that got smaller from day 15 to 85 had even CD4/CD8, while clones growing later tipped toward CD4+. Specificity for SARS-CoV-2 was not confirmed among the second-wave clones peaking on day 37.

This TCR was sampled from a man aged 18 to 29 who had mild COVID-19 (a few samples of this study predate the infection). Cell type and time point are not known. The sequenced sample consisted of PBMCs or a T cell subset sorted from them (not recorded which).

CDR3 loop: CATSDLHGALYGGELFF. Here the CDR3 DNA reads TGTGCCACCAGTGATTTGCACGGGGCGCTATATGGCGGGGAGCTGTTTTTT. The chain has TRBV24-1 and TRBJ2-2; D may match TRBD1 or TRBD2 (5 bases each). Germline values: CDR1 KGHDR, CDR2 SFDVKD. The V end lost 0 bases, the J end lost 7 bases, and 17 bases lay between the germline ends. This CDR3 comprises 17 residues.